This T cell receptor beta chain was identified during a study of Ad26.COV2.S vaccination and SARS-CoV-2 variants. Indicated treatment: around 19 received Ad26.COV2.S at low or high dose, single or two shots; roughly five received placebo; per-sample allocation not given. The samples were gathered on day 63 after the first injection of vaccine or placebo. Based in Boston, the donor was an adult of 18-55 years. Some clones are missing from TCRdb's copy, which holds only in-frame ones; the method was immunoSEQ multiplex PCR. The sample holds 300,000 to 400,000 clones, over 75% seen once. The CDR3 has 15 residues. Germline values: CDR1 SGHNT, CDR2 YYREEE (reference sequence). The V gene lost 4 bases and the J gene lost 3 bases, with 17 bases spanning the gap.

The gene calls are TRBV5-4 and TRBJ2-7; no firm D call. This TCR came from a person aged 18 to 59 who received the Ad26.COV2.S COVID-19 vaccine or a placebo. Source: peripheral blood, taken in a trial of Ad26.COV2.S vaccine versus placebo. This CDR3 reads CASSATLSSGYEQYF. CDR3 DNA sequence: TGTGCCAGCAGCGCCACCCTGTCGTCCGGCTACGAGCAGTACTTC.